The next 27 T cell receptor beta chains were all read from a single sample in a study of Ad26.COV2.S vaccination and SARS-CoV-2 variants. Profiling relied on immunoSEQ multiplex PCR, and the TCRdb table lists in-frame clones only, not all of them. Found here are around 450,000 clones, 75% to 90% of them singletons; the top ten hold approximately 2.5%. The treatment here: approximately 18 received Ad26.COV2.S at low or high dose, single or two shots; 5 received placebo; per-sample allocation not given. After the first vaccine or placebo injection, samples were drawn on day 63. The specimen comprised peripheral blood, sampled in a trial of Ad26.COV2.S vaccine versus placebo. Receptors were obtained from a person aged 18-60 years who received the Ad26.COV2.S COVID-19 vaccine or a placebo.

A single count supports this clone. The chain carries TRBV6-2 or TRBV6-3 and TRBJ2-5, with D possibly matching TRBD2 (6 bases). V lost 5 bases, J lost 5 bases, and 21 bases lay in between. The germline V gene has CDR1 MNHEY and CDR2 SVGEGT. The length of the CDR3 is 16 residues. The CDR3 region has the DNA TGTGCCAGCAGTCATCAGACTAATGACCGGGGGGAGACCCAGTACTTC. Protein: CASSHQTNDRGETQYF.

Worth noting for this clone: Germline and junction disagree at one end, which may indicate a read error. The chain couples TRBV3-1 (or the pseudogene TRBV3-2) to TRBJ1-2; a possible D gene is TRBD1 (5 bases). The CDR3 has 15 amino acids. From germline, CDR1 is LGHDT and CDR2 YNNKEL (reference sequence). In nucleotides, the CDR3 is TGTGCCAGCACCCAAAGGGGCCTGGGAAGCGACGGCTACACCTTC. It yields the protein CASTQRGLGSDGYTF.

J is TRBJ1-3 and V is TRBV7-6; D uncertain. There are 15 residues in the CDR3. Germline V gene data show CDR1 as SGHVS and CDR2 as FNYEAQ. The V end was cut by 1 base, the J end by 3 bases, with 10 bases between. The CDR3, as DNA: TGTGCCAGCAGCTTAGGAGCGGTTGGTGGAAACACCATATATTTT. Translation gives CASSLGAVGGNTIYF.

This chain uses TRBV27 with TRBJ2-1; the match to TRBD1 covers 9 bases. J lost 12 bases, V lost 3 bases, and 6 bases had no gene match. The CDR3 is 13 residues long. CDR1 and CDR2 (germline): MNHEY, SMNVEV (reference sequence). CDR3 in DNA: TGTGCCAGCAGTTTCGGGACAGGGCTCGGGCAGTTCTTC. Its protein product is CASSFGTGLGQFF.

The rearrangement joins TRBV20-1 to TRBJ1-2; no reliable D call. Germline V gene sequence: CDR1 DFQATT, CDR2 SNEGSKA (reference sequence). The CDR3 has 13 amino acids. V lost 3 bases and J 0 bases, leaving 8 bases between the germline ends. CDR3 DNA sequence: TGCAGTGCTAGTGCGTGGGCTAACTATGGCTACACCTTC. Amino acids: CSASAWANYGYTF.

The chain joins TRBV3-1 (or the pseudogene TRBV3-2) to TRBJ1-4; D unresolved. The V and J ends lost 6 bases and 7 bases respectively, with 9 bases between them. CDR3 length: 12 amino acids. Germline V gene data show CDR1 as LGHDT and CDR2 as YNNKEL (reference sequence). The CDR3 spells CASSPGLEKLFF. The CDR3 bases are TGTGCCAGCAGTCCCGGACTTGAAAAACTGTTTTTT.

The CDR3 is CASSTQGVTNEKLFF. CDR3 in DNA: TGTGCCAGCAGCACGCAGGGGGTTACTAATGAAAAACTGTTTTTT. The chain uses TRBV7-2 and TRBJ1-4; 7 nucleotides align to TRBD1. This CDR3 has 15 amino acids. V shed 5 bases, J shed 2 bases, and the junction held 5 bases outside the gene matches. Per the germline V gene, CDR1 is SGHTA and CDR2 is FQGNSA.

A single count supports this clone. This chain links TRBV14 with TRBJ2-1; 13 positions agree with TRBD2. CDR1 and CDR2 from the germline V gene are SGHDN and FVKESK. The CDR3 totals 18 residues. V was pared by 1 base and J by 6 bases, with 9 bases of the junction left unmatched. The CDR3 loop reads CASSQVTRTSGRSNEQFF. The CDR3 region has the DNA TGTGCCAGCAGCCAAGTCACCCGGACTAGCGGGAGATCCAATGAGCAGTTCTTC.

This clone was seen only a few times. This chain links TRBV4-2 with TRBJ2-2; TRBD1 aligns across 7 bases. V lost 5 bases, J lost 7 bases, and 13 bases stayed unmatched. From germline, CDR1 is LGHNA and CDR2 YNFKEQ. The CDR3 totals 16 residues. The chain's CDR3 is CASSSSSLQGIGELFF. In nucleotides, the CDR3 is TGTGCCAGCAGCTCAAGTTCCTTACAGGGGATCGGGGAGCTGTTTTTT.

V gene TRBV28 combines with J gene TRBJ2-3; 7 bases line up with TRBD2. The V and J ends lost 6 bases and 6 bases, in that order; junction bases with no gene match: 9. Germline CDR1 and CDR2: MDHEN and SYDVKM. This CDR3 contains 14 residues. CDR3 protein: CASRPSGEVDTQYF. DNA for the CDR3: TGTGCCAGCAGGCCTAGCGGAGAGGTGGATACGCAGTATTTT.

This clone was seen a single time. The chain carries TRBV27 and TRBJ2-7; D may correspond to TRBD1 or TRBD2 (5 bases each). V shed 5 bases and J shed 3 bases, with 26 bases lying between them. The CDR3 has 18 amino acids. Looked up from germline, CDR1 is MNHEY and CDR2 is SMNVEV (reference sequence). The CDR3 spells CASSLGAGTTGSHYEQYF. CDR3 in DNA: TGTGCCAGCAGTCTAGGGGCAGGGACCACCGGGTCACACTACGAGCAGTACTTC.

The chain carries TRBV7-9 and TRBJ1-6; 8 nucleotides line up with TRBD1. This CDR3 is built from 12 residues. V trimming: 5 bases; J trimming: 14 bases; junction bases outside the gene matches: 5. In germline, CDR1 is SEHNR, CDR2 FQNEAQ (reference sequence). DNA of the CDR3: TGTGCCAGCAGCCCCCAGGGGGCCGCCCTCCACTTT. Residues: CASSPQGAALHF.

The chain links TRBV7-9 to TRBJ1-2, with D perhaps TRBD1 (6 bases). CDR1 SEHNR and CDR2 FQNEAQ come from the germline V gene (reference sequence). Between the trimmed V and J ends, which lost 5 bases and 1 base, there was a span of 14 bases. The CDR3 has 15 amino acids. The CDR3 nucleotides read TGTGCCAGCAGCCATGGACAGAAACATAACTATGGCTACACCTTC. This codes for CASSHGQKHNYGYTF.

This clone was detected only a few times. This chain links TRBV3-1 (or the pseudogene TRBV3-2) with TRBJ1-6, with no clear D. Germline assignment: CDR1 LGHDT and CDR2 YNNKEL (reference sequence). The CDR3 contains 15 residues. The V and J ends lost 1 base and 6 bases respectively, with 10 bases between them. The DNA for the CDR3 is TGTGCCAGCAGCCAAGGCTTCCAGGCTAATTCACCCCTCCACTTT. Residues: CASSQGFQANSPLHF.

The gene calls are TRBV18 and TRBJ2-6, with D maybe TRBD1 (6 bases). The germline gives CDR1 KGHSH, CDR2 LQKENI. CDR3 length: 17 residues. The V end lost 3 bases, the J end lost 3 bases, and 15 bases lay between the germline ends. CDR3 region: CASSPYRVLGGANVLTF. CDR3 nucleotide sequence: TGTGCCAGCTCACCCTACAGGGTCCTGGGTGGGGCCAACGTCCTGACTTTC.

The genes are TRBV9 and TRBJ2-1; tentatively, D is TRBD2 (6 bases). Germline loops: CDR1 SGDLS, CDR2 YYNGEE. V lost 0 bases and J lost 2, with 21 bases in between. The CDR3 has 19 residues. DNA for the CDR3: TGTGCCAGCAGCGTAGCTAGTACTGGGGGGTGGTTGGCCTACAATGAGCAGTTCTTC. It specifies CASSVASTGGWLAYNEQFF. The full variable domain, completed using reference TRBV9 and TRBJ2-1, is DSGVTQTPKHLITATGQRVTLRCSPRSGDLSVYWYQQSLDQGLQFLIQYYNGEERAKGNILERFSAQQFPDLHSELNLSSLELGDSALYFCASSVASTGGWLAYNEQFFGPGTRLTVL.

The chain has TRBV11-3 and TRBJ2-1; TRBD2 aligns across 7 bases. This CDR3 region has 15 residues. The V and J ends lost 4 bases and 9 bases, in that order; junction bases with no gene match: 12. CDR1 and CDR2 (germline): SGHNT, YENEEA. Here the CDR3 reads CASSSVRAGLSEQFF. CDR3 in DNA: TGTGCCAGCAGCTCCGTGCGAGCGGGACTCAGTGAGCAGTTCTTC.

V and J are TRBV12-5 and TRBJ1-1; D perhaps matches TRBD1 (6 bases). Germline CDR1 is LGHNT and CDR2 is FRNRAP. This CDR3 comprises 13 residues. V was trimmed by 6 bases and J by 8 bases, leaving 16 bases between them. The CDR3 reads CASGPGAEGEAFF. DNA for the CDR3: TGTGCTAGTGGACCAGGGGCGGAGGGAGAAGCTTTCTTT.

The rearrangement links TRBV10-2 to TRBJ1-3; no definite D call. V shed 6 bases and J shed 4 bases, with 1 base lying between them. The germline gives CDR1 WSHSY, CDR2 SAAADI. The CDR3 extends over 10 amino acids. The CDR3 DNA reads as TGCGCCAGCAGGGGAAACACCATATATTTT. Translation: CASRGNTIYF.

The V call is TRBV5-1, the J call TRBJ2-2; 7 positions agree with TRBD2. This CDR3 is 15 amino acids long. J gave up 7 bases and V 4 bases, and 10 bases lay outside the gene matches. Germline CDR1 reads SGHRS; CDR2 reads YFSETQ. For the CDR3, the DNA is TGCGCCAGCAGCCCGGGGCGGGAGTTAAGCGGGGAGCTGTTTTTT. It yields the protein CASSPGRELSGELFF.

This chain links TRBV4-3 with TRBJ1-2; tentatively, D is TRBD1 (5 bases). Germline loops: CDR1 LGHNA, CDR2 YSLEER. The CDR3 consists of 15 residues. V lost 0 bases and J 3 bases, leaving 11 bases between the germline ends. The CDR3 DNA reads TGCGCCAGCAGCCAAGAAGCCAGGGTCCACTATGGCTACACCTTC. Translating it yields CASSQEARVHYGYTF.

The chain links TRBV7-8 to TRBJ2-7, with unresolved D. Trimming took off 1 base at V and 4 bases at J, with 8 bases between the two ends. CDR1 SGHVS and CDR2 FQNEAQ come from the germline V gene. The CDR3 extends over 13 amino acids. The CDR3 nucleotides read TGTGCCAGCAGCTTAGTTGCGTCTTACGAGCAGTACGTC. Translation: CASSLVASYEQYV.

V is TRBV7-5 and J is TRBJ2-5; TRBD2, as called in the table, went unchecked against the DNA. TRBV7-5 is designated a pseudogene. CDR3 length: 13 amino acids. The CDR3 coding sequence is TGTGTCAGAAGTTTTAATCCGAGAGAGACCCAGTACTTC. Encoded protein: CVRSFNPRETQYF.

A few counts support this clone. The V call is TRBV11-1, the J call TRBJ2-3; no firm D call. Germline assignment: CDR1 SGHAT and CDR2 FQDESV (reference sequence). This CDR3 is built from 15 residues. With 4 bases removed from V and 6 bases from J, the gap between germline ends came to 17 bases. CDR3 bases: TGTGCCAGCAGCTCTGGTCCGCTACGAGCTGATACGCAGTATTTT. Its protein product is CASSSGPLRADTQYF.

This chain joins TRBV10-3 and TRBJ2-1, with 9 bases aligning to TRBD1. After removal of 5 bases from V and 4 bases from J, the junction contained 6 bases not matched to a gene. This CDR3 has 15 amino acids. Looked up from germline, CDR1 is ENHRY and CDR2 is SYGVKD. The CDR3: CAISTGQGSYNEQFF. CDR3 nucleotide sequence: TGTGCCATCAGTACTGGACAGGGGAGTTACAATGAGCAGTTCTTC.

The V gene is TRBV5-1, the J gene TRBJ2-1; unclear D gene. V was shortened by 3 bases and J by 2 bases, with 12 bases between the two germline ends. The CDR3 extends over 15 amino acids. Per germline, CDR1 SGHRS and CDR2 YFSETQ. This CDR3 is CASSYPLSTYNEQFF. Written as DNA, the CDR3 is TGCGCCAGCAGCTACCCGCTGTCGACCTACAATGAGCAGTTCTTC.

This clone was seen more than once but under ten times. J is TRBJ1-1 and V is TRBV20-1, with a possible D match to TRBD1 (6 bases). The CDR3 is 12 amino acids. Germline assignment: CDR1 DFQATT and CDR2 SNEGSKA (reference sequence). V gave up 3 bases and J gave up 13 bases, with 18 bases separating them. CDR3 DNA sequence: TGCAGTGCTAGTATACGGGGGCGGTATATTTTCTTT. This translates into CSASIRGRYIFF.